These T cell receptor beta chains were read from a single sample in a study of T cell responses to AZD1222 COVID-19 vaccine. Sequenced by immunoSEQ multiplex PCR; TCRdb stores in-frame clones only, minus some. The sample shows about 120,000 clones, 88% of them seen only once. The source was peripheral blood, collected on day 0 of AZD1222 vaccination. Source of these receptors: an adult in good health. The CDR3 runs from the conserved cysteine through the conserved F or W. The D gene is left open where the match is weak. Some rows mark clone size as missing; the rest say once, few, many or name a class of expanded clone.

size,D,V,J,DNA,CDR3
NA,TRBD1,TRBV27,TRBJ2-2,TGTGCCAGCCGAAAGGGACAGCACGCCCAGGCCGGGGAGCTGTTTTTT,CASRKGQHAQAGELFF
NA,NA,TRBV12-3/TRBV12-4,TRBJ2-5,TGTGCCAGCAGTTTCCAAGAGACCCAGTACTTC,CASSFQETQYF
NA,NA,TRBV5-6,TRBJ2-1,TGTGCCAGCTTGACCGGGACTCGAGGTGAGCAGTTCTTC,CASLTGTRGEQFF
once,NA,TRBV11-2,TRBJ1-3,TGTGCCAGCAGCTTAGAGCGACGCTCTGGAAACACCATATATTTT,CASSLERRSGNTIYF
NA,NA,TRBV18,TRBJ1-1,TGTGCCAGCTCACCGTATGGTTCGGGGAACACTGAAGCTTTCTTT,CASSPYGSGNTEAFF
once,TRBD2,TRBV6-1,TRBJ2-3,TGTGCCAGCAGTGAACTAGCGGGTTCTAGCACAGATACGCAGTATTTT,CASSELAGSSTDTQYF
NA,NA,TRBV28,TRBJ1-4,TGTGCCAGCAGTTTAAGTGACTACAATGAAAAACTGTTTTTT,CASSLSDYNEKLFF
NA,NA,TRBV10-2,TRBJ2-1,TGCGCCAGCGGGGCCACCAGATTTGAGCAGTTCTTC,CASGATRFEQFF
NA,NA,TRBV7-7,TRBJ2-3,TGTGCTAGCAGCTTATCGACTCGCCGAGGAGATACGCAGTATTTT,CASSLSTRRGDTQYF
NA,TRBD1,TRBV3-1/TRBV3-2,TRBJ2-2,TGTGCCAGCAGCGGACTCGGGGGGACAGGGAGGCCCGGGGAGCTGTTTTTT,CASSGLGGTGRPGELFF
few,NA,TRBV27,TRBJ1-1,TGTGCCAGCAGTTTGGGGGGTGCCTCGGGAATGGGCACTGAAGCTTTCTTT,CASSLGGASGMGTEAFF
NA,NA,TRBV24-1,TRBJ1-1,TGTGCCACCAGTGCCGGGGGCAAAGGGGAGGGCGGTGAAGCTTTCTTT,CATSAGGKGEGGEAFF
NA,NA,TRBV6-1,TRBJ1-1,TGTGCCAGCAGTGAATGGTGGGGCCCCACTGAAGCTTTCTTT,CASSEWWGPTEAFF
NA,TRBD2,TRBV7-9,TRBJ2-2,TGTGCCAGCAGCTTAGTAGCGGGAGCGAACACCGGGGAGCTGTTTTTT,CASSLVAGANTGELFF
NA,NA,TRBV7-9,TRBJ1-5,TGTGCCAGCAGCCCCGGACAGTCCTTCAATCAGCCCCAGCATTTT,CASSPGQSFNQPQHF
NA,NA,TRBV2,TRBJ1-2,TGTGCCAGCAGTGAAGCGGGCAGGGATAGTAACTATGGCTACACCTTC,CASSEAGRDSNYGYTF
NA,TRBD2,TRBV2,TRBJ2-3,TGTGCCAGCAGTGGATTAGGACTAGCGGGCACAGATACGCAGTATTTT,CASSGLGLAGTDTQYF
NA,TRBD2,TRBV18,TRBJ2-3,TGTGCCAGCTCACTCTTTCCCACTAGCGGCTCCACAGATACGCAGTATTTT,CASSLFPTSGSTDTQYF
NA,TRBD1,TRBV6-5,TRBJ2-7,TGTGCCAGCGGCCGGGACAGCTCCTACGAGCAGTACTTC,CASGRDSSYEQYF
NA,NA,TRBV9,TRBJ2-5,TGTGCCAGCAGCGTAGCTACCGGGGAAGAGACCCAGTACTTC,CASSVATGEETQYF
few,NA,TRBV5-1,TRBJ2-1,TGCGCCAGCAGCTTCGGGCAGTTGCTCAATGAGCAGTTCTTC,CASSFGQLLNEQFF
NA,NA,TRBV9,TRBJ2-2,TGTGCCAGCAGCCCAACTAGCAGGAACACCGGGGAGCTGTTTTTT,CASSPTSRNTGELFF
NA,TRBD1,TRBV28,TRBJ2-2,TGTGCCAGCAGAGACCTCGGGACAGGGAACACCGGGGAGCTGTTTTTT,CASRDLGTGNTGELFF
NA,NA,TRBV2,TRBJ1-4,TGTGCCAGCAGTGAAGGAAGTGGAAAAAAACTGTTTTTT,CASSEGSGKKLFF
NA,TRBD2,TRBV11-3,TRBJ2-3,TGTGCCAGCAGCTTAGGATTGGGAAGCGGGAGAGGAGATACGCAGTATTTT,CASSLGLGSGRGDTQYF
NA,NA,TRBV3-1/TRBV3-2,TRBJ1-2,TGTGCCAGCAGCCCAATTTCGGGGCCTAGACTCTTC,CASSPISGPRLF
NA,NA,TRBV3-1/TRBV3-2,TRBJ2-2,TGTGCCAGCAGCCAACTCGGACCGAACACCGGGGAGCTGTTTTTT,CASSQLGPNTGELFF
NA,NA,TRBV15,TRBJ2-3,TGTGCCACCAGCAGAGTCGGTTTAGAATATACGCAGTATTTT,CATSRVGLEYTQYF
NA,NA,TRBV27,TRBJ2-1,TGTGCCAGCAGGCCTACTGGGCGTTGGGAGCAGTTCTTC,CASRPTGRWEQFF
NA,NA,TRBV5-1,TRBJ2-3,TGCGCCAGCAGCTGGGACTCCACAGATACGCAGTATTTT,CASSWDSTDTQYF
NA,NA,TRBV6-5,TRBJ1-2,TGTGCCAGCAGTTCCTCCCTTGCGGTTAGGTATGGCTACACCTTC,CASSSSLAVRYGYTF
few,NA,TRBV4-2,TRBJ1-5,TGTGCCAGCAGCCAAGATTGGGACGTGGATCAGCCCCAGCATTTT,CASSQDWDVDQPQHF
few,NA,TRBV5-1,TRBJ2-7,TGCGCCAGCAGCTTGGGGGGGATTACCTACGAGCAGTACTTC,CASSLGGITYEQYF
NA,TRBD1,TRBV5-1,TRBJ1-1,TGCGCCAGCAGCTGGGGGACAGGGGTTATGAACACTGAAGCTTTCTTT,CASSWGTGVMNTEAFF
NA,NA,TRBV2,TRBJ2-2,TGTGCCAGCAGTGAAAGGGGGACCGGGGAGCTGTTTTTT,CASSERGTGELFF
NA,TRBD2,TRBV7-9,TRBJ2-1,TGTGCCAGCACTTCCACCCAATCGAATTCCTTAGCGGGAGCGGGGCAGTTCTTC,CASTSTQSNSLAGAGQFF
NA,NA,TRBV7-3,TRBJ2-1,TGTGCCAGCAGCTGCCTCGGACAGATTTACAATGAGCAGTTCTTC,CASSCLGQIYNEQFF
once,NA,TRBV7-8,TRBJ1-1,TGTGCCAGCAGCTTATTGCCCGGGTTAAGGGCTGAAGCTTTCTTT,CASSLLPGLRAEAFF
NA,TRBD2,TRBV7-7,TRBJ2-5,TGTGCTAGCAGCCCAATAGCGGGAGGCAAAGAGACCCAGTACTTC,CASSPIAGGKETQYF
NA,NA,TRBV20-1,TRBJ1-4,TGCAGTGCTAGGCCAAATGAAAAACTGTTTTTT,CSARPNEKLFF
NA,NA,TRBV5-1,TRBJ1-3,TGCGCCAGCAGCTTGCAGAAGGGAAACACCATATATTTT,CASSLQKGNTIYF
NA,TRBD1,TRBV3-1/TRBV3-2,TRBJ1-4,TGTGCCAGCAGACCCCAGCAGGGGGTAACTAATGAAAAACTGTTTTTT,CASRPQQGVTNEKLFF
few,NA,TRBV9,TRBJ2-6,TGTGCCAGCAGCGTATCAGGGTTGGGGGCCAACGTCCTGACTTTC,CASSVSGLGANVLTF
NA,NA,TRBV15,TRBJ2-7,TGTGCCACCAGCAGAGATCGAGGGAGCTACGAGCAGTACTTC,CATSRDRGSYEQYF
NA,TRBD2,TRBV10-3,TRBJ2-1,TGTGCCATCAGTGAGCCCCCAGGCGGGAGGGCCAGGAATGAGCAGTTCTTC,CAISEPPGGRARNEQFF
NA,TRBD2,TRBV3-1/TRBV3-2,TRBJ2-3,TGTGCCAGCAGCCAAGGTACTAGCGAGGCAGATACGCAGTATTTT,CASSQGTSEADTQYF
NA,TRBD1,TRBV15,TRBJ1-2,TGTGCCACCAGCAGAGTCCTCGACAGGGATGATGGCTACACCTTC,CATSRVLDRDDGYTF
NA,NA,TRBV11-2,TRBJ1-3,TGTGCCAGCAGTCGAATGGGGGGGGGAAACACCATATATTTT,CASSRMGGGNTIYF
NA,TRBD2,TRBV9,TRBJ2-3,TGTGCCAGCAGCGTTAGCGGGATTACCGGGGATACGCAGTATTTT,CASSVSGITGDTQYF
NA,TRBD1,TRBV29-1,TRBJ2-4,TGCAGCGCCTGGGACAGGGGAACCAAAAACATTCAGTACTTC,CSAWDRGTKNIQYF
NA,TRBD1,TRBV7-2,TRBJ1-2,TGTGCCAGCAGCCTTAGTCCGGGACAGGCAACCTTCACCTTC,CASSLSPGQATFTF
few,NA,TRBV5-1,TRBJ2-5,TGCGCCAGCACACCCTGGGCGGGGGAGACCCAGTACTTC,CASTPWAGETQYF